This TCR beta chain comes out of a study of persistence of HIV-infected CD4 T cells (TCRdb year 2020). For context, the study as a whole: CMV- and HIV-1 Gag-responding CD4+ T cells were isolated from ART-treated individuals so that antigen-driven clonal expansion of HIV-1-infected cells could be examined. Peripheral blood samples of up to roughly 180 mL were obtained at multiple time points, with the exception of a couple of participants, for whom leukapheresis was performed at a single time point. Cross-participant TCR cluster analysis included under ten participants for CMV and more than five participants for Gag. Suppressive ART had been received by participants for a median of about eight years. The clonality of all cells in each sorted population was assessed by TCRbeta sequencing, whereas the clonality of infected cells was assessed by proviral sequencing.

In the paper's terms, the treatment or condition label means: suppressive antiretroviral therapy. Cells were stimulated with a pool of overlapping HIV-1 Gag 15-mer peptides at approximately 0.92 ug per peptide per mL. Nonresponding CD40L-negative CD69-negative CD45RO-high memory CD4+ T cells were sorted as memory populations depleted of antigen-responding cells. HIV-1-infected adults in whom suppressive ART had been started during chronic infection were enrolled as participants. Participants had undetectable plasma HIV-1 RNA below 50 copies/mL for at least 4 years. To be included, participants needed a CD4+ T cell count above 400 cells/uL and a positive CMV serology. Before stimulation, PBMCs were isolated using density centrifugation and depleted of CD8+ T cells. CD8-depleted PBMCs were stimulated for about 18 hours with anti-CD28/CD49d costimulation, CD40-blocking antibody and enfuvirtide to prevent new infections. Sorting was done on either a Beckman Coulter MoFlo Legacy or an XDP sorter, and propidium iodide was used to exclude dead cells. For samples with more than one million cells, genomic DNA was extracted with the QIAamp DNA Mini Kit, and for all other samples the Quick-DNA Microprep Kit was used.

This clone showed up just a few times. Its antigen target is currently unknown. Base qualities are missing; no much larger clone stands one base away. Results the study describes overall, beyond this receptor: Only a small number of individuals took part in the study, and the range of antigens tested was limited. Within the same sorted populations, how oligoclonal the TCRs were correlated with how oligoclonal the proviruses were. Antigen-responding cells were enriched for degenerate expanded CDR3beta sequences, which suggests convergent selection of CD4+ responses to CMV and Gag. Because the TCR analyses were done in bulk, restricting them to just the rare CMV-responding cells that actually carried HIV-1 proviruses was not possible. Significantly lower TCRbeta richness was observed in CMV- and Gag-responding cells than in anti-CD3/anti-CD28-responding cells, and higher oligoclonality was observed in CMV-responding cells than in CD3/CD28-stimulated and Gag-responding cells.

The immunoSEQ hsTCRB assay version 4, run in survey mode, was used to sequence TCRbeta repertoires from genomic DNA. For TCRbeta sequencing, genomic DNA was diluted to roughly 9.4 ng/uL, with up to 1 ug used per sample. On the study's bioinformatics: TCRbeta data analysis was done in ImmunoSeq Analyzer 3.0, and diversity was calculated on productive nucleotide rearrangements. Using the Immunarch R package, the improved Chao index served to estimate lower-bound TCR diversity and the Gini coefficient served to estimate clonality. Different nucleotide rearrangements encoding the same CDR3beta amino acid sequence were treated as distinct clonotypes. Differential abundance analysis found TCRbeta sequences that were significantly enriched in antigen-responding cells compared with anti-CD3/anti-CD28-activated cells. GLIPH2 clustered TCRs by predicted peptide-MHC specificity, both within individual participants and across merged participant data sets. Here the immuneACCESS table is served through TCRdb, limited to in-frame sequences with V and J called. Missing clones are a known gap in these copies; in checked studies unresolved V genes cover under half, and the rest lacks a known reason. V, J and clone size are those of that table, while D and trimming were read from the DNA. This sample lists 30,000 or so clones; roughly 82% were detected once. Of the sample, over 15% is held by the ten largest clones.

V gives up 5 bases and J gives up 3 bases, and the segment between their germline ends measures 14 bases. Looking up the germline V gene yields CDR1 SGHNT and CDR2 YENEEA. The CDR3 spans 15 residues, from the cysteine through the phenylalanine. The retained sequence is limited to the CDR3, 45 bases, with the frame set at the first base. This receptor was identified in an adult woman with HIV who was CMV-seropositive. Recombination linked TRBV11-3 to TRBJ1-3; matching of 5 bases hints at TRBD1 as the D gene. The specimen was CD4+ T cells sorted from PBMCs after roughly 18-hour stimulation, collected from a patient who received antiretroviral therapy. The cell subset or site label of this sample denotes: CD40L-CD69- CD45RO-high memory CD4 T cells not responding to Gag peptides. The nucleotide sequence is TGTGCCAGCAGCCTCCCCCCGGGGGTTGGAAACACCATATATTTT. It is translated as CASSLPPGVGNTIYF.